This T cell receptor (beta chain) was found in a study of blood T cell repertoires in COVID-19. Overall study: The samples span acute and convalescent COVID-19 from the United States, Italy and Spain. Sample material is recorded as cDNA or gDNA derived from T cells, B-cell-depleted T cells, or PBMCs.

V lost 5 bases to trimming and J lost 5 bases; unmatched junction nucleotides: 14. This CDR3 region has 17 residues. Germline assignment: CDR1 KGHDR and CDR2 SFDVKD. Under the authors' procedure: Estimation of nucleated cell counts relied on the amplification of reference gene primers. Sequencing used immunoSEQ multiplex PCR; TCRdb keeps in-frame clones, though not all of them. V and J calls plus clone size are reproduced from that table; the DNA served to infer D and trimming. This sample has over 85,000 clones, with around 73% found just once. V gene TRBV24-1 combines with J gene TRBJ2-1; TRBD2 matches 7 bases. The clonotype was recovered from a man aged 55 to 69 with active or convalescent COVID-19. The specimen sequenced was peripheral blood. CDR3 DNA sequence: TGTGCCACCAGTGGGGGTGGGTCGGGAGGTCACGACAATGAGCAGTTCTTC. It codes for CATSGGGSGGHDNEQFF.